This TCR beta chain came from a study of blood T cell repertoires in COVID-19. Looking at the study overall: T cells, B-cell-depleted T cells, or PBMCs provided the cDNA or gDNA that served as material.

Only in-frame clones appear in the TCRdb table, and some are missing; sequencing was by immunoSEQ multiplex PCR. The sample consists of 200,000 to 250,000 clones, roughly 80% of them appearing once. The V gene's germline CDR1 is LGHDT and CDR2 YNNKEL (reference sequence). Trimming took 2 bases from V and 4 from J; bases not matched to a gene: 2. CDR3 size: 14 residues. Sequencing used peripheral blood. The chain uses TRBV3-1 (or the pseudogene TRBV3-2) and TRBJ2-1; 7 nucleotides agree with TRBD2. This TCR was sampled from a woman over 75 with COVID-19, enrolled during active disease. CDR3 nucleotides: TGTGCCAGCAGCCAACGGGGGGATTACAATGAGCAGTTCTTC. Its translation is CASSQRGDYNEQFF.